This TCR beta chain was observed in a study of blood T cell repertoires in COVID-19. The wider study: Whether acute or convalescent, the COVID-19 samples came from the United States, Italy and Spain. T cells, B-cell-depleted T cells, or PBMCs provided the cDNA or gDNA that served as material.

As handled by the study authors: For nucleated cells, counts were estimated from reference gene primer amplification. The repertoire was sequenced with immunoSEQ multiplex PCR; TCRdb's copy has only in-frame clones and lacks some. The DNA was the basis for D and trimming; V, J and clone size are from that table. The sample contains 130,000 to 150,000 clones, almost 90% of which appear only once. This sequence was found in a man aged 45-65 years with active or convalescent COVID-19. Sequencing used peripheral blood.

DNA for the CDR3: TGTGCCAGTAGTATCCGGGCAGGGCGTGACAATCAGCCCCAGCATTTT. The encoded protein is CASSIRAGRDNQPQHF. The chain recombines TRBV19 with TRBJ1-5; D possibly corresponds to TRBD1 (5 bases). CDR1 is LNHDA, CDR2 SQIVND, per germline (reference sequence). V lost 3 bases and J lost 3, with 15 bases in between. CDR3 size: 16 residues. Full variable domain (outside the CDR3, taken from reference TRBV19 and TRBJ1-5): DGGITQSPKYLFRKEGQNVTLSCEQNLNHDAMYWYRQDPGQGLRLIYYSQIVNDFQKGDIAEGYSVSREKKESFPLTVTSAQKNPTAFYLCASSIRAGRDNQPQHFGDGTRLSIL.